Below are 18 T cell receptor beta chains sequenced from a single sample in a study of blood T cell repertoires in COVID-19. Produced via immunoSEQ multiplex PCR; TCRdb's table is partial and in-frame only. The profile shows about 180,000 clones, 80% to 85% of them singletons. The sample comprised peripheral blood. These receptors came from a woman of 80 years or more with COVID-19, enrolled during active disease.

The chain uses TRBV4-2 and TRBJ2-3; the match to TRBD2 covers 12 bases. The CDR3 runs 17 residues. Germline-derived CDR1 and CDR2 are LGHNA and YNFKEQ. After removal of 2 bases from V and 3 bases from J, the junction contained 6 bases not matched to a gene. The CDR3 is CASSQQLAGGSTDTQYF. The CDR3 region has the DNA TGTGCCAGCAGCCAACAACTAGCGGGAGGAAGTACAGATACGCAGTATTTT.

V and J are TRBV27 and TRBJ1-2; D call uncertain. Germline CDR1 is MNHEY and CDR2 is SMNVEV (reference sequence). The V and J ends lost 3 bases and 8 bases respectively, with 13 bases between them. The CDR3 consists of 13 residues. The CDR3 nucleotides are TGTGCCAGCAGTTTTGCCGGGGTAGGGGGCTACACCTTC. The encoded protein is CASSFAGVGGYTF.

The CDR3 sequence: CASSLPRDTGELFF. The CDR3 DNA reads as TGCGCCAGCAGCTTGCCCAGGGACACCGGGGAGCTGTTTTTT. This sequence joins TRBV5-1 and TRBJ2-2; TRBD1 might be the D (5 bases). Per germline, CDR1 SGHRS and CDR2 YFSETQ. CDR3 size: 14 residues. Trimming left V 1 base short and J 3 bases short, with 7 bases between.

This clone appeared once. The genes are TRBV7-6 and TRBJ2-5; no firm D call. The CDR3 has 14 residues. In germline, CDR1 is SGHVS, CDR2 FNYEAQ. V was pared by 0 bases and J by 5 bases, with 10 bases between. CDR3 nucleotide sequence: TGTGCCAGCAGCTTAGCCTCTGCACGGGAGACCCAGTACTTC. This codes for CASSLASARETQYF.

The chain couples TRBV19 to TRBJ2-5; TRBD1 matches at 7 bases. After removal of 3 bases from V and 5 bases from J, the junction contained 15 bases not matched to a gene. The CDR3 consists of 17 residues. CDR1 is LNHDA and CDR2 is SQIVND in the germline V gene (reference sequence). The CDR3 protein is CASSMDPPTGNWETQYF. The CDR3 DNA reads TGTGCCAGTAGTATGGACCCCCCGACAGGGAACTGGGAGACCCAGTACTTC.

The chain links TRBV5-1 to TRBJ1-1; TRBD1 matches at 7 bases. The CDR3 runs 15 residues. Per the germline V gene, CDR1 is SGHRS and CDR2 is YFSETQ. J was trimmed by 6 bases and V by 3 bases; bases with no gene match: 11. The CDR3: CASSSQSGGQSEAFF. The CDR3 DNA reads TGCGCCAGCAGCTCCCAATCAGGGGGGCAATCTGAAGCTTTCTTT.

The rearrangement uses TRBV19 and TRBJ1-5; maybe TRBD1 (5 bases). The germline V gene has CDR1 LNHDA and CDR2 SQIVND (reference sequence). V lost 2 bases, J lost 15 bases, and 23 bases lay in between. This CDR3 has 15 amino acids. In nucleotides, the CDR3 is TGTGCCAGTAGTATAAACGGTGGGGGTCGGGAGAAGTGGCATTTT. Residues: CASSINGGGREKWHF.

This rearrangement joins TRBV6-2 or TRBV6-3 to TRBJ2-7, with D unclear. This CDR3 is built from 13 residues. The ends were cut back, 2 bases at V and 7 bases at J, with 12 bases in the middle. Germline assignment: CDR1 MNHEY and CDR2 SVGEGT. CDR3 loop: CASSYVVLREQYF. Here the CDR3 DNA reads TGTGCCAGCAGTTACGTCGTGCTGAGGGAGCAGTACTTC.

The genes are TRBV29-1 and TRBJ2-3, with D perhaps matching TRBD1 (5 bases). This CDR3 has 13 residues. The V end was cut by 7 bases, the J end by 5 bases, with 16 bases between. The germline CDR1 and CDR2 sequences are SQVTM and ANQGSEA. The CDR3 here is CSAFGAWGDTQYF. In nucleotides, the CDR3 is TGCAGCGCTTTTGGGGCATGGGGAGATACGCAGTATTTT.

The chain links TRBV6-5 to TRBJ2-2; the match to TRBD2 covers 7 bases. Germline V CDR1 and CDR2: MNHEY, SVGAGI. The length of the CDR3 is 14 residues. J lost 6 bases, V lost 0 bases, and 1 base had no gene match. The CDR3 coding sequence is TGTGCCAGCAGTTACTCGACTAGCCCCGGGGAGCTGTTTTTT. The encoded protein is CASSYSTSPGELFF.

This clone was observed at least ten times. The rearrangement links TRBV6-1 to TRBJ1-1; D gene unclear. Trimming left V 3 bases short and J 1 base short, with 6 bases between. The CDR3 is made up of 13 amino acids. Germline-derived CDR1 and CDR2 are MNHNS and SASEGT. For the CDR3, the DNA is TGTGCCAGCAGTGACCTCAGGAACACTGAAGCTTTCTTT. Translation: CASSDLRNTEAFF.

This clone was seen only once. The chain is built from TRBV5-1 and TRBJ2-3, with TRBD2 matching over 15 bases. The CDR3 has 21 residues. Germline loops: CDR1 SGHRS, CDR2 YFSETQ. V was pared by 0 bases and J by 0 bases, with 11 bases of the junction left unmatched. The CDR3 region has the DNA TGCGCCAGCAGCTTGGAAGGTACCGGGACTAGCGGGGGGACTAGCACAGATACGCAGTATTTT. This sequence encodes CASSLEGTGTSGGTSTDTQYF. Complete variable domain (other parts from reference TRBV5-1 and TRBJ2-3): KAGVTQTPRYLIKTRGQQVTLSCSPISGHRSVSWYQQTPGQGLQFLFEYFSETQRNKGNFPGRFSGRQFSNSRSEMNVSTLELGDSALYLCASSLEGTGTSGGTSTDTQYFGPGTRLTVL.

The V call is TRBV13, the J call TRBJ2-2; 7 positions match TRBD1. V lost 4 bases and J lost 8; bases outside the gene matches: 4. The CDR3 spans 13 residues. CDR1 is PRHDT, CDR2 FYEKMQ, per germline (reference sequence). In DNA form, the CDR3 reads TGTGCCAGCAGCTCTCCGGGACAGGGGGAGCTGTTTTTT. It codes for CASSSPGQGELFF.

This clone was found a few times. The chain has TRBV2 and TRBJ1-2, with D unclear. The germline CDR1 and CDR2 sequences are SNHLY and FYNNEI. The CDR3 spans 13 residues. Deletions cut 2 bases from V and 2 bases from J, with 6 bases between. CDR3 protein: CASSENKNYGYTF. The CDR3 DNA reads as TGTGCCAGCAGTGAAAACAAAAACTATGGCTACACCTTC.

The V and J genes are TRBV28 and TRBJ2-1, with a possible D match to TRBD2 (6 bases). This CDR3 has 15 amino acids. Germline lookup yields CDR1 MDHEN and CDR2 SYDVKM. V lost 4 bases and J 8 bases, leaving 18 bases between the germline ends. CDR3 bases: TGTGCCAGCAGTTATCAGGGAGGCGTTTTGGATGAGCAGTTCTTC. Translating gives CASSYQGGVLDEQFF. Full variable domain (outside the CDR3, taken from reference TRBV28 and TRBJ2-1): DVKVTQSSRYLVKRTGEKVFLECVQDMDHENMFWYRQDPGLGLRLIYFSYDVKMKEKGDIPEGYSVSREKKERFSLILESASTNQTSMYLCASSYQGGVLDEQFFGPGTRLTVL.

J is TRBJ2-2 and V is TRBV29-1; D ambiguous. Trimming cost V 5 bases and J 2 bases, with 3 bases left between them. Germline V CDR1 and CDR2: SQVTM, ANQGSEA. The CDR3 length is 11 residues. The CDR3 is CSVSNTGELFF. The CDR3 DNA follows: TGCAGCGTTAGCAACACCGGGGAGCTGTTTTTT.

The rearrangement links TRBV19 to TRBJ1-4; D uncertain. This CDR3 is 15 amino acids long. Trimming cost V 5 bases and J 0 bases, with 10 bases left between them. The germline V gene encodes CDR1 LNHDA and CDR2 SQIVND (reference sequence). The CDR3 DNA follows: TGTGCCAGTAGTCCATACATAACAACTAATGAAAAACTGTTTTTT. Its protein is CASSPYITTNEKLFF.

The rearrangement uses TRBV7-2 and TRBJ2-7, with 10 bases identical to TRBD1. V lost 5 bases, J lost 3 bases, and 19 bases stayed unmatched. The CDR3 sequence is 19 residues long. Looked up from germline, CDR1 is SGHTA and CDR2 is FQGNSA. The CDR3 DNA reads TGTGCCAGCAGCCCAGGGACAGGGGTCCCCGGCGGGAGTTTCTACGAGCAGTACTTC. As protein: CASSPGTGVPGGSFYEQYF.